This TCR beta chain was sequenced in a study of shared clonotypes between healthy human individuals. Remarks on this clone: Its antigen remains unknown.

Healthy HIV-negative adults without recent acute infections or vaccinations served as donors. Points from the study as a whole: Expectations were that clonotype sharing among donors would be affected by sequencing depth. Represented genetic and exposure-history diversity was restricted by having few donors.

Authors' methods: Junction-only sequences without quality scores were provided by ImmunoSEQ, so filtering was different. Sequenced by immunoSEQ multiplex PCR; TCRdb stores in-frame clones only, minus some. V and J calls plus clone size are reproduced from that table; the DNA served to infer D and trimming. The table lists 400,000 to 600,000 clones, 75% to 80% of them singletons. Germline V gene sequence: CDR1 MDHEN, CDR2 SYDVKM. The CDR3 totals 13 residues. V was trimmed by 2 bases and J by 8 bases, leaving 12 bases between them. The chain employs TRBV28 and TRBJ1-1; D is perhaps TRBD1 (6 bases). Sequencing used PBMCs. This TCR was sampled from a woman aged 40 to 50 in good health. Some clones in this sample may be carry-over from other donors' samples. The CDR3 sequence: CASSLRTAEEAFF. In DNA, the CDR3 is TGTGCCAGCAGTTTAAGGACAGCGGAAGAAGCTTTCTTT.